The 25 T cell receptor beta chains below come from one sample, sequenced in a study of vaccination effects on CD4 cells after COVID-19. Assay: immunoSEQ multiplex PCR; the TCRdb copy retains only in-frame clones and omits some. The table records about 60,000 clones, around 78% of them present only once. The antigens of these receptors remain unknown. Before sequencing took place, the ViraFEST assay used viral peptide pools to expand antigen-specific CD4+ T cells. Isolation of CD4+ T cells took place after around 10 days of culture. The vaccine given was either BNT162b2 or mRNA-1273, in two doses. Sequenced material: CD4+ T cells from PBMCs cultured with HCoV-OC43 spike peptides, taken after COVID-19 vaccination. The subset was: HCoV-OC43 spike overlapping peptide pool stimulation. The receptors were sampled from a human donor who received a COVID-19 vaccine.

This clone was observed a handful of times. The chain combines TRBV7-6 with TRBJ2-1; the match to TRBD2 covers 15 bases. The CDR3 is 15 residues long. V was clipped by 1 base and J by 14 bases; unmatched bases: 6. Per germline, CDR1 SGHVS and CDR2 FNYEAQ. CDR3 sequence reads: CASSLVPGTSGGKFF. CDR3 DNA: TGTGCCAGCAGCTTAGTTCCGGGGACTAGCGGGGGGAAGTTCTTC.

The J gene is TRBJ1-4, the V gene TRBV18; TRBD1 aligns across 8 bases. The CDR3 covers 19 residues. After removal of 3 bases from V and 0 bases from J, the junction contained 12 bases not matched to a gene. Germline V CDR1 and CDR2: KGHSH, LQKENI. The CDR3: CASSPFGQGRGATNEKLFF. CDR3 nucleotides: TGTGCCAGCTCACCGTTTGGACAGGGAAGGGGGGCAACTAATGAAAAACTGTTTTTT.

This chain joins TRBV18 and TRBJ2-2, with TRBD2 matching 7 bases. Looked up from germline, CDR1 is KGHSH and CDR2 is LQKENI. Trimming removed 3 bases from V and 3 bases from J; junction bases left unmatched: 13. This CDR3 has 18 residues. CDR3: CASSPPVAGTPDTGELFF. The CDR3 DNA reads as TGTGCCAGCTCACCCCCGGTAGCGGGTACCCCGGACACCGGGGAGCTGTTTTTT.

The chain has TRBV5-1 and TRBJ1-6, with D perhaps TRBD1 (5 bases). Germline V CDR1 and CDR2: SGHRS, YFSETQ. CDR3 length: 16 amino acids. The V end lost 0 bases, the J end lost 7 bases, and 14 bases lay between the germline ends. Here the CDR3 DNA reads TGCGCCAGCAGCTTGGTCCCACAGGCGGGGAATTCACCCCTCCACTTT. Translated, it gives CASSLVPQAGNSPLHF.

The rearrangement joins TRBV12-5 to TRBJ2-4; a possible D gene is TRBD2 (7 bases). The germline V gene has CDR1 LGHNT and CDR2 FRNRAP. V was shortened by 6 bases and J by 8 bases, with 14 bases between the two germline ends. This CDR3 is 13 amino acids long. The CDR3, as DNA: TGTGCTAGTGGGACGGGGGGCGTGGACATTCAGTACTTC. It translates to CASGTGGVDIQYF.

This CDR3 is CASSQDPSLAGRYNEQFF. CDR3 sequence (DNA): TGCGCCAGCAGCCAAGACCCCTCTCTAGCGGGGAGATACAATGAGCAGTTCTTC. This chain joins TRBV4-1 and TRBJ2-1; 9 bases agree with TRBD2. The germline CDR1 and CDR2 sequences are MGHRA and YSYEKL. The CDR3 has 18 residues. J lost 4 bases, V lost 0 bases, and 10 bases had no gene match.

This clone was found once. The genes are TRBV28 and TRBJ1-4, with D hard to call. Trimming shortened V by 5 bases and J by 5 bases, and 12 bases separated the two germline ends. The CDR3 spans 14 residues. Germline V CDR1 and CDR2: MDHEN, SYDVKM. The CDR3 sequence: CASSPPGWNEKLFF. The CDR3 DNA sequence: TGTGCCAGCAGTCCACCGGGCTGGAATGAAAAACTGTTTTTT. Full variable domain (rest looked up from reference TRBV28 and TRBJ1-4): DVKVTQSSRYLVKRTGEKVFLECVQDMDHENMFWYRQDPGLGLRLIYFSYDVKMKEKGDIPEGYSVSREKKERFSLILESASTNQTSMYLCASSPPGWNEKLFFGSGTQLSVL.

The V and J genes are TRBV7-6 and TRBJ1-1, with 7 bases lining up with TRBD1. Germline V gives CDR1 SGHVS, CDR2 FNYEAQ. V shed 3 bases and J 0 bases; nucleotides not matched to a gene: 4. CDR3 size: 15 residues. The CDR3 loop reads CASSLGTAMNTEAFF. Here the CDR3 DNA reads TGTGCCAGCAGCTTGGGGACAGCTATGAACACTGAAGCTTTCTTT.

The rearrangement links TRBV9 to TRBJ2-1; TRBD1 aligns across 10 bases. V lost 4 bases to trimming and J lost 3 bases; unmatched junction nucleotides: 7. Germline loops: CDR1 SGDLS, CDR2 YYNGEE. The CDR3 sequence is 16 residues long. The CDR3 sequence is CASSTKGTGDYNEQFF. The CDR3 DNA reads as TGTGCCAGCAGCACCAAAGGGACAGGGGACTACAATGAGCAGTTCTTC.

This clone has only a few counts. V is TRBV6-6 and J is TRBJ2-7; D is undetermined. The CDR3 sequence is 12 residues long. The germline V gene has CDR1 MNHNY and CDR2 SVGAGI (reference sequence). V dropped 4 bases and J dropped 2 bases, with 6 bases sitting between them. The CDR3 spells CASSSATYEQYV. The CDR3, as DNA: TGTGCCAGCAGTTCGGCCACCTACGAGCAGTACGTC.

This chain joins TRBV6-5 and TRBJ2-7; D gene uncertain. Germline V lookup: CDR1 MNHEY, CDR2 SVGAGI. Trimming stripped 0 bases from V and 6 bases from J, with 15 bases between. CDR3 length equals 15 residues. In DNA, the CDR3 is TGTGCCAGCAGTTACTCGAGGATGATGGTTTCCGAGCAGTACGTC. Its protein product is CASSYSRMMVSEQYV.

This chain joins TRBV19 and TRBJ2-3; D possibly corresponds to TRBD1 (5 bases). The CDR3 length is 14 residues. With 7 bases removed from V and 4 bases from J, the gap between germline ends came to 15 bases. Germline-derived CDR1 and CDR2 are LNHDA and SQIVND (reference sequence). The CDR3 coding sequence is TGTGCCAGTACGAGGCAGGGAATCGCAGATACGCAGTATTTT. Its translation is CASTRQGIADTQYF.

Concerning this clone itself: Its ends do not fully match the called genes, so a read error is possible. V gene TRBV11-3 combines with J gene TRBJ2-1, with unresolved D. Per germline, CDR1 SGHNT and CDR2 YENEEA. The CDR3 loop spans 14 amino acids. The CDR3 nucleotides are TGTGCCAGCAGCTCCCTCCGGGCCTCCAATGATCAGTTCTTC. Protein product: CASSSLRASNDQFF.

J is TRBJ1-2 and V is TRBV6-1; a possible D gene is TRBD1 (5 bases). Deletions cut 3 bases from V and 2 bases from J, with 13 bases between. Germline values: CDR1 MNHNS, CDR2 SASEGT. The CDR3 totals 15 residues. The DNA for the CDR3 is TGTGCCAGCAGTGAGGCAGGGTTCCCAAACTATGGCTACACCTTC. Amino acids: CASSEAGFPNYGYTF.

The V gene is TRBV6-5, the J gene TRBJ1-1; D perhaps matches TRBD1 (6 bases). Germline loops: CDR1 MNHEY, CDR2 SVGAGI. V was shortened by 7 bases and J by 3 bases, with 18 bases between the two germline ends. The CDR3 loop spans 15 amino acids. In DNA form, the CDR3 reads TGTGCCAGCAACAGAAGGTCACAGGGAGACACTGAAGCTTTCTTT. This gives the protein CASNRRSQGDTEAFF.

This clone was counted only a few times. The chain links TRBV18 to TRBJ1-1; D unresolved. In germline, CDR1 is KGHSH, CDR2 LQKENI. Trimming removed 1 base from V and 0 bases from J, with 3 bases in between. The CDR3 is 13 amino acids. This chain's CDR3 is CASSPRVNTEAFF. In DNA, the CDR3 is TGTGCCAGCTCACCACGAGTGAACACTGAAGCTTTCTTT.

CDR3: CASSLGTGKSPYGYTF. CDR3 DNA: TGTGCCAGCAGCTTGGGAACAGGGAAGTCGCCCTATGGCTACACCTTC. The rearrangement uses TRBV5-8 and TRBJ1-2, with a tentative D call TRBD1 (6 bases). The CDR3 is 16 amino acids. Germline V lookup: CDR1 SGHTS, CDR2 YDEGEE. V shed 0 bases and J shed 4 bases, with 16 bases lying between them.

The rearrangement links TRBV5-1 to TRBJ2-5, with 12 positions matching TRBD1. This CDR3 is built from 16 residues. Trimming cost V 3 bases and J 4 bases; bases outside gene matches: 7. The germline CDR1 and CDR2 sequences are SGHRS and YFSETQ. The CDR3 sequence is CASSSGQGAGAETQYF. The CDR3 nucleotides read TGCGCCAGCAGCTCGGGACAGGGGGCGGGGGCAGAGACCCAGTACTTC.

The J gene is TRBJ2-3, the V gene TRBV7-3; maybe TRBD2 (5 bases). Germline V gene sequence: CDR1 SGHTA, CDR2 FQGTGA. The CDR3 is made up of 13 amino acids. Between the trimmed V and J ends, which lost 0 bases and 9 bases, there was a span of 10 bases. CDR3 residues: CASSLTRTGTQYF. CDR3 in DNA: TGTGCCAGCAGCTTAACCCGGACGGGGACGCAGTATTTT.

This clone came up a few times. The CDR3 protein is CASSLARTGGSTEAFF. CDR3 sequence (DNA): TGTGCCAGCAGCTTAGCGCGGACAGGGGGTAGCACTGAAGCTTTCTTT. The V call is TRBV7-2, the J call TRBJ1-1, with 10 bases fitting TRBD1. The CDR3 loop spans 16 amino acids. The germline gives CDR1 SGHTA, CDR2 FQGNSA. Unmatched junction bases numbered 5, after V lost 0 bases and J lost 4 bases.

V gene TRBV25-1 combines with J gene TRBJ1-1; D perhaps matches TRBD1 (5 bases). The CDR3 consists of 13 residues. Deletions cut 7 bases from V and 3 bases from J, with 12 bases between. CDR1 and CDR2 from the germline V gene are MGHDK and SYGVNS. Here the CDR3 reads CASTGMGDTEAFF. The CDR3 nucleotides are TGTGCCAGCACGGGGATGGGGGACACTGAAGCTTTCTTT.

The rearrangement uses TRBV7-2 and TRBJ2-7; no clear D. Trimming took 3 bases from V and 3 from J, leaving 9 bases between them. Germline CDR1 and CDR2: SGHTA and FQGNSA. CDR3 length equals 13 residues. The CDR3 coding sequence is TGTGCCAGCAGCTTTGGGTCTTACTACGAGCAGTACGTC. Translated, it gives CASSFGSYYEQYV.

The rearrangement uses TRBV6-1 and TRBJ1-6; D ambiguous. Germline V gene data show CDR1 as MNHNS and CDR2 as SASEGT. The CDR3 extends over 17 amino acids. Deletions cut 1 base from V and 0 bases from J, with 10 bases between. The CDR3 DNA reads TGTGCCAGCAGTGAAGAGATACGAAGCTCCTATAATTCACCCCTCCACTTT. Translation gives CASSEEIRSSYNSPLHF.

There are a few counts of this clone. The V and J genes are TRBV28 and TRBJ1-4; TRBD1 matches at 8 bases. Per germline, CDR1 MDHEN and CDR2 SYDVKM. This CDR3 contains 15 residues. After removal of 4 bases from V and 8 bases from J, the junction contained 9 bases not matched to a gene. The CDR3 region is CASSSPWTGNEKLFF. In DNA, the CDR3 is TGTGCCAGCAGTTCACCTTGGACAGGGAACGAAAAACTGTTTTTT.

V and J are TRBV19 and TRBJ1-4; possibly TRBD1 for D (5 bases). Between the trimmed V and J ends, which lost 1 base and 0 bases, there was a span of 6 bases. Germline V CDR1 and CDR2: LNHDA, SQIVND (reference sequence). This CDR3 has 15 amino acids. DNA for the CDR3: TGTGCCAGTAGTATAGTAGGGGCAACTAATGAAAAACTGTTTTTT. Translation gives CASSIVGATNEKLFF.